These 22 T cell receptor beta chains were sequenced from one sample in a study of human T cells and chemical hapten exposure. Each CDR3 protein gets one entry after TCRdb re-called the RACE reads with MiXCR. The sample yields more than 70,000 distinct CDR3 sequences, 12% seen once. Sample time point: patch test 1, 2 weeks after DPC sensitization. Treatment: therapeutic diphenylcyclopropenone sensitization with weekly scalp DPC. The starting material was whole blood, obtained in connection with sensitization to the hapten diphenylcyclopropenone (DPC). The receptors here all came from a woman in her sixties or seventies with alopecia areata. Some clones in this sample may be carry-over from other donors' samples.

The V call is TRBV9, the J call TRBJ2-2; 8 bases map to TRBD2. The CDR3 totals 16 residues. Germline CDR1 is SGDLS and CDR2 is YYNGEE. V lost 4 bases and J lost 5; bases outside the gene matches: 10. In nucleotides, the CDR3 is TGTGCCAGCAGCCCCACCAACGGGGGGGCGACCGGGGAGCTGTTTTTT. It translates to CASSPTNGGATGELFF.

The chain uses TRBV5-1 and TRBJ1-6; D may be TRBD1 (5 bases). Per germline, CDR1 SGHRS and CDR2 YFSETQ. The CDR3 loop spans 15 amino acids. The ends were cut back, 0 bases at V and 10 bases at J, with 14 bases in the middle. CDR3 coding DNA: TGCGCCAGCAGCTTGGCGGGGCCGCCCTTATCACCCCTCCACTTT. It specifies CASSLAGPPLSPLHF.

Ten or more counts support this clonotype. The rearrangement links TRBV20-1 to TRBJ2-7; 9 bases line up with TRBD2. This CDR3 is 18 amino acids long. The V gene end was trimmed by 1 base and the J gene end by 0 bases; junction bases not matched to a gene: 13. CDR1 and CDR2 from the germline V gene are DFQATT and SNEGSKA (reference sequence). This CDR3 reads CSARGSGGRSTSSYEQYF. CDR3 DNA sequence: TGCAGTGCTAGAGGTAGCGGGGGCCGTTCCACGAGCTCCTACGAGCAGTACTTC.

The table lists this clonotype with a few counts. The rearrangement joins TRBV7-9 to TRBJ1-1; 7 nucleotides match TRBD1. V was clipped by 1 base and J by 6 bases; unmatched bases: 8. Germline CDR1 reads SEHNR; CDR2 reads FQNEAQ (reference sequence). This CDR3 has 15 amino acids. The CDR3 reads CASSLDGRGIAEAFF. Written as DNA, the CDR3 is TGTGCCAGCAGCTTAGACGGCAGGGGGATCGCTGAAGCTTTCTTT.

This clonotype was recorded at least ten times. V is TRBV5-4 and J is TRBJ2-1, with 10 bases that match TRBD2. The CDR3 covers 15 residues. CDR1 is SGHNT and CDR2 is YYREEE in the germline V gene (reference sequence). The V segment lost 3 bases and the J segment 9 bases; nucleotides outside the gene matches: 9. CDR3 protein: CASSSASGGLGEQFF. The CDR3 DNA reads TGTGCCAGCAGCTCGGCTAGCGGGGGCCTCGGTGAGCAGTTCTTC.

The rearrangement uses TRBV30 and TRBJ1-1; maybe TRBD1 (5 bases). The CDR3 contains 14 residues. V lost 4 bases, J lost 0 bases, and 12 bases lay in between. Looked up from germline, CDR1 is GTSNPN and CDR2 is SVGIG (reference sequence). CDR3 protein: CAWTIGGMNTEAFF. CDR3 nucleotide sequence: TGTGCCTGGACAATCGGGGGTATGAACACTGAAGCTTTCTTT.

This clonotype appeared a few times. The rearrangement joins TRBV7-2 to TRBJ1-1; D is possibly TRBD1 (6 bases). V lost 5 bases and J lost 5, with 12 bases in between. The CDR3 contains 13 residues. Germline V CDR1 and CDR2: SGHTA, FQGNSA. The CDR3 DNA reads TGTGCCAGCAGCCCTCGGACAGCTACTGAAGCTTTCTTT. Its protein is CASSPRTATEAFF.

Comment on this clonotype: The junction does not match germline at one end; this may be a read error. In DNA, the CDR3 is TGTGTCTGGAATTGGGACCGCATGAACACTGAAGCTTTCTTT. This encodes CVWNWDRMNTEAFF. The chain links TRBV30 to TRBJ1-1; tentatively, D is TRBD1 (5 bases). CDR1 and CDR2 (germline): GTSNPN, SVGIG (reference sequence). This CDR3 region has 14 residues.

This clonotype was counted at least ten times. The genes are TRBV10-2 and TRBJ1-1; no clear D gene. This CDR3 has 13 residues. V lost 7 bases to trimming and J lost 2 bases, with 11 bases between them. Germline CDR1 is WSHSY and CDR2 is SAAADI. The CDR3 loop reads CASMRRDNTEAFF. The CDR3 DNA reads as TGCGCCAGCATGAGGCGAGATAACACTGAAGCTTTCTTT.

This clonotype was seen repeatedly, ten times or more. J is TRBJ2-6 and V is TRBV7-3; 16 bases map to TRBD2. The CDR3 runs to 22 residues. From germline, CDR1 is SGHTA and CDR2 FQGTGA. Unmatched junction bases numbered 17, after V lost 5 bases and J lost 4 bases. The CDR3 DNA reads as TGTGCCAGCAGCCCACGTCCCGGGACTAGCGGGGGGGCGCTGGGAGGGGCCAACGTCCTGACTTTC. This codes for CASSPRPGTSGGALGGANVLTF.

The V gene is TRBV2, the J gene TRBJ1-5; D is unresolved. V lost 2 bases, J lost 4 bases, and 3 bases lay in between. The CDR3 has 12 residues. CDR1 is SNHLY, CDR2 FYNNEI, per germline. The CDR3 DNA sequence: TGTGCCAGCAGTGAACCAAATCAGCCCCAGCATTTT. This gives the protein CASSEPNQPQHF.

The rearrangement joins TRBV5-6 to TRBJ2-7, with 7 bases that match TRBD1. CDR3 length: 12 residues. Germline loops: CDR1 SGHDT, CDR2 YYEEEE. The trim removed 3 bases at V and 3 bases at J, leaving 0 bases unmatched. The CDR3 bases are TGTGCCAGCAGCTGGGACAGCTACGAGCAGTACTTC. Protein product: CASSWDSYEQYF.

This clonotype was picked up many times. V is TRBV5-5 and J is TRBJ1-4, with 7 bases that match TRBD1. The J segment lost 6 bases and the V segment lost 4 bases, leaving 9 bases of the junction unmatched. Germline lookup yields CDR1 SGHKS and CDR2 YYEKEE (reference sequence). CDR3 length: 15 residues. CDR3 sequence: CASSPETGTDEKLFF. In DNA, the CDR3 is TGTGCCAGCAGCCCGGAGACAGGGACTGATGAAAAACTGTTTTTT.

The table lists this clonotype with many counts. The CDR3 DNA is TGTGCCTCTTTCCCCGGGGCCAACCCCGGGGAGCTGTTTTTT. It is translated as CASFPGANPGELFF. The V gene is TRBV30, the J gene TRBJ2-2; tentatively, D is TRBD1 or TRBD2 (5 bases each). This CDR3 has 14 residues. Trimming pared 7 bases from V and 6 bases from J, leaving 18 bases between. Germline V gene data show CDR1 as GTSNPN and CDR2 as SVGIG (reference sequence). The full variable domain, completed using reference TRBV30 and TRBJ2-2, is SQTIHQWPATLVQPVGSPLSLECTVEGTSNPNLYWYRQAAGRGLQLLFYSVGIGQISSEVPQNLSASRPQDRQFILSSKKLLLSDSGFYLCASFPGANPGELFFGEGSRLTVL.

The chain employs TRBV4-2 and TRBJ2-3, with 8 bases identical to TRBD2. V gave up 1 base and J gave up 2 bases; unmatched junction bases: 11. Looked up from germline, CDR1 is LGHNA and CDR2 is YNFKEQ. The CDR3 is 18 residues long. CDR3 in amino acids: CASSQVADSGGNTDTQYF. The DNA of the CDR3 is TGTGCCAGCAGCCAAGTCGCAGACAGCGGGGGAAACACAGATACGCAGTATTTT.

This clonotype was observed at least ten times. This chain connects TRBV11-2 to TRBJ2-5, with TRBD2 as a possible D gene (6 bases). Trimming removed 4 bases from V and 12 bases from J, with 12 bases in between. CDR3 length equals 11 residues. Germline lookup yields CDR1 SGHAT and CDR2 FQNNGV. CDR3 sequence: CASSSGLKKYF. DNA for the CDR3: TGTGCCAGCAGCTCTGGACTAAAAAAGTACTTC.

The genes are TRBV6-4 and TRBJ2-1; D could derive from TRBD1 or TRBD2 (6 bases each). Trimming took 0 bases from V and 5 from J, leaving 11 bases between them. This CDR3 contains 15 residues. Germline assignment: CDR1 MRHNA and CDR2 SNTAGT. In nucleotides, the CDR3 is TGTGCCAGCAGTGACTCGGGGGGCTGGAACAATGAGCAGTTCTTC. Amino acid sequence: CASSDSGGWNNEQFF.

This clonotype has at least ten counts. The chain has TRBV18 and TRBJ2-5; D unresolved. Trimming took off 1 base at V and 1 base at J, with 7 bases between the two ends. The germline CDR1 and CDR2 sequences are KGHSH and LQKENI. The CDR3 has 14 residues. CDR3 sequence (DNA): TGTGCCAGCTCACCACGGGGAAGCCAAGAGACCCAGTACTTC. It translates to CASSPRGSQETQYF.

In its sample, this clonotype was seen many times. The CDR3 bases are TGTGCCAGCACCCCTGTGGGGGGGACAGATACGCAGTATTTT. Translation gives CASTPVGGTDTQYF. This chain links TRBV11-2 with TRBJ2-3; 7 bases align to TRBD2. From germline, CDR1 is SGHAT and CDR2 FQNNGV. V trimming: 7 bases; J trimming: 3 bases; junction bases outside the gene matches: 7. The CDR3 runs 14 residues.

This clonotype appeared many times. The chain uses TRBV2 and TRBJ2-1; maybe TRBD1 (7 bases). CDR1 is SNHLY and CDR2 is FYNNEI in the germline V gene. This CDR3 comprises 13 residues. CDR3 sequence: CAGGGGNYNEQFF. The CDR3 DNA sequence: TGTGCTGGAGGGGGCGGAAATTACAATGAGCAGTTCTTC.

The rearrangement joins TRBV29-1 to TRBJ1-1; possible D gene TRBD1, 6 bases. The V end lost 7 bases, the J end lost 0 bases, and 12 bases lay between the germline ends. CDR1 is SQVTM, CDR2 ANQGSEA, per germline. The CDR3 is 13 amino acids. The CDR3 sequence: CSAGTGLNTEAFF. In nucleotides, the CDR3 is TGCAGCGCTGGTACAGGGCTGAACACTGAAGCTTTCTTT. The whole variable domain, filled in from reference TRBV29-1 and TRBJ1-1, reads SAVISQKPSRDICQRGTSLTIQCQVDSQVTMMFWYRQQPGQSLTLIATANQGSEATYESGFVIDKFPISRPNLTFSTLTVSNMSPEDSSIYLCSAGTGLNTEAFFGQGTRLTVV.

The chain combines TRBV5-3 with TRBJ1-6; 10 bases agree with TRBD1. TRBV5-3 carries the ORF label, with uncertain function. V lost 5 bases and J lost 10; bases outside the gene matches: 6. The CDR3 has 14 residues. The CDR3 bases are TGTGCCAGAAGACCCGGGACAGGGGCCTCACCCCTCCACTTT. Amino acids: CARRPGTGASPLHF.